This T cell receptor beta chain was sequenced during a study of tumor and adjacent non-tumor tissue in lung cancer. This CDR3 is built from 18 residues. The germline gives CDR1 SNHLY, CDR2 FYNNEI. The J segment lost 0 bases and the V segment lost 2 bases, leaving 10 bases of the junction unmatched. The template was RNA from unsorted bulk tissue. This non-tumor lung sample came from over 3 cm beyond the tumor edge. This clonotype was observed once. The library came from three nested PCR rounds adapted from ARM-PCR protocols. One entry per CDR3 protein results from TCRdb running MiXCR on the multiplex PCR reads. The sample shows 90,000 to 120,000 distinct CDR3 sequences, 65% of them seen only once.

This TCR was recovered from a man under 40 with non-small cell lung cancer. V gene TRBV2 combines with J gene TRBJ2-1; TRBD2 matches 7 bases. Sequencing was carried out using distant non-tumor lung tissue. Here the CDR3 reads CASSETSGAPISYNEQFF. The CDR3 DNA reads TGTGCCAGCAGTGAAACCAGCGGGGCCCCTATCTCCTACAATGAGCAGTTCTTC.